This T cell receptor beta chain stems from a study of human versus mouse CDR3 diversity and MHC coevolution. Study context: Valid reads per sample ranged from about 5.5 x 10^6 to 1.6 x 10^7.

The junction had 2 bases not matched to a gene; V was cut back by 6 bases and J by 5 bases. This CDR3 has 14 residues. In germline, CDR1 is MNHNY, CDR2 SVGAGI (reference sequence). Clones were sequenced by immunoSEQ multiplex PCR, and TCRdb holds only the in-frame ones, with some missing. This sample has 80,000 or so clones, with just over 90% found just once. The rearrangement joins TRBV6-6 to TRBJ1-6; 9 nucleotides agree with TRBD1. The source material was naive CD4+ T cells from blood. Subset specified: CD45RO-negative CD62L-positive naive CD4 T cells. The source of this sequence is a person aged 30-69 years in good health. The CDR3 region has the DNA TGTGCCAGCAGATGGACAGGGGATAATTCACCCCTCCACTTT. Protein: CASRWTGDNSPLHF.